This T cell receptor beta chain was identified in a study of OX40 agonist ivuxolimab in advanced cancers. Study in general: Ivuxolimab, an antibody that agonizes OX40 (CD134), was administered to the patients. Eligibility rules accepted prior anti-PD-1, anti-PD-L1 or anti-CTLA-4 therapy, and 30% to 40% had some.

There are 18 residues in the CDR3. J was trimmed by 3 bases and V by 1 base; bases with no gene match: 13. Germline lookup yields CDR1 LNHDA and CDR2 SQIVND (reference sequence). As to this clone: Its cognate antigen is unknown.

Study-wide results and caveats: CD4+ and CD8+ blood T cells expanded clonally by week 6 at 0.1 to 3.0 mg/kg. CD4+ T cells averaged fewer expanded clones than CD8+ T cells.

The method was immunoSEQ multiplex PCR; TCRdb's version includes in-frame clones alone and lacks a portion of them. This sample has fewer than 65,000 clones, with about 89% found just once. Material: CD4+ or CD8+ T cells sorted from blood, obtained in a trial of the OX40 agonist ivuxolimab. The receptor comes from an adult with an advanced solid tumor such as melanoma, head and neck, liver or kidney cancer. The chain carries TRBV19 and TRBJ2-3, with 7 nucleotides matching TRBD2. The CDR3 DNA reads TGTGCCAGTAGTATAGCGAGAGTTCGTGGCGGGAGAACAGATACGCAGTATTTT. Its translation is CASSIARVRGGRTDTQYF.